This T cell receptor beta chain was observed in a study of a mutant IDH1 vaccine in newly diagnosed glioma. Only in-frame clones appear in the TCRdb table, and some are missing; sequencing was by immunoSEQ multiplex PCR. This table holds roughly 69,000 clones, 70% to 90% found once. V gave up 4 bases and J gave up 7 bases, with 10 bases separating them. The germline V gene encodes CDR1 SNHLY and CDR2 FYNNEI. The CDR3 totals 13 residues. This clone has a single count. Its antigen is as yet unknown. Time point meaning: week 35, safety follow-up. Vaccine doses each comprised 300 ug of mutant IDH1 20-mer peptide, with topical imiquimod. Eight vaccinations reached patients in weeks 1, 3, 5, 7, 11, 15, 19 and 23.

The chain is built from TRBV2 and TRBJ2-2; D is unresolved. The sequencing here drew on PBMCs, taken from a glioma patient whose treatment included an IDH1 peptide vaccine. The source is a man under 40 with glioma. The CDR3 nucleotides are TGTGCCAGCAGTGGTTACCTCGGCGGGGAGCTGTTTTTT. This translates into CASSGYLGGELFF.